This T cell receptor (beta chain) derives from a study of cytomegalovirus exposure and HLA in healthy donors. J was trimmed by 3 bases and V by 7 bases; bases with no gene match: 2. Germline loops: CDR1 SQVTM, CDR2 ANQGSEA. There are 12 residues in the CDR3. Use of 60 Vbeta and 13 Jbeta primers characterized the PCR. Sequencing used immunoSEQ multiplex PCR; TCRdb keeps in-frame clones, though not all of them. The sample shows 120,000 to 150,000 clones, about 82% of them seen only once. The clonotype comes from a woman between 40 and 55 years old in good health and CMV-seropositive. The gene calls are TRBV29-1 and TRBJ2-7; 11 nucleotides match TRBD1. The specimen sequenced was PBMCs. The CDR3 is CSAGTGGYEQYF. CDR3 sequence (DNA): TGCAGCGCCGGGACAGGGGGCTACGAGCAGTACTTC.